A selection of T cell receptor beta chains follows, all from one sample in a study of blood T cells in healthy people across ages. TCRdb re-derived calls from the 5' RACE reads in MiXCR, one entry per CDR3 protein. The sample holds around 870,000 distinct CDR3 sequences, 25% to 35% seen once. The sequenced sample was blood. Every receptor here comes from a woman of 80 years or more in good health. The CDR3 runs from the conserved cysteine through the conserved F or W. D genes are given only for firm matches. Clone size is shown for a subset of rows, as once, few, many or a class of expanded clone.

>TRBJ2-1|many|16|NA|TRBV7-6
CASSAQIAGAYNEQFF
TGTGCCAGCAGCGCCCAAATTGCGGGGGCATACAATGAGCAGTTCTTC
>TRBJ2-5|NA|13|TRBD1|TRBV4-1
CASSPTGAETQYF
TGCGCCAGCAGCCCCACAGGGGCAGAGACCCAGTACTTC
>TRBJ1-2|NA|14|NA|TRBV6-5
CASRAPTGYYGYTF
TGTGCCAGCAGAGCCCCGACAGGTTACTATGGCTACACCTTC
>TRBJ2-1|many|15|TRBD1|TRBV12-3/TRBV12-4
CASSIGDRDANEQFF
TGTGCCAGCAGTATAGGGGACAGGGATGCGAATGAGCAGTTCTTC
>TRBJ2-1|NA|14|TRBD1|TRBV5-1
CASSFPDRVNEQFF
TGCGCCAGCAGCTTCCCGGACAGGGTCAATGAGCAGTTCTTC
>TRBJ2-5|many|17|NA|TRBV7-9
CASSPPGGHPSHETQYF
TGTGCCAGCAGCCCCCCGGGGGGCCACCCCTCACATGAGACCCAGTACTTC
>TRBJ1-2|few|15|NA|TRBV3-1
CASSPSRQVVYGYTF
TGTGCCAGCAGCCCCTCGAGGCAGGTCGTTTATGGCTACACCTTC
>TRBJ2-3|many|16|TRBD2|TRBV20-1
CSATLSLAGGTDTQYF
TGCAGTGCTACCCTCTCACTAGCGGGGGGCACAGATACGCAGTATTTT
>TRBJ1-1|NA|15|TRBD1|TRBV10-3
CAISNARGVNTEAFF
TGTGCCATCAGTAATGCCAGGGGGGTTAACACTGAAGCTTTCTTT
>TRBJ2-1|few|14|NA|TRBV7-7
CASSPSSSAQEQFF
TGTGCCAGCAGCCCTTCTTCTTCGGCCCAGGAGCAGTTCTTC
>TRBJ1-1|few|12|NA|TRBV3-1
CASSSTVTGAFF
TGTGCCAGCAGCTCGACGGTAACCGGAGCTTTCTTT
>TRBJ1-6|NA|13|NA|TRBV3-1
CASSPSVESPLHF
TGTGCCAGCAGCCCTTCGGTGGAATCACCCCTCCACTTT
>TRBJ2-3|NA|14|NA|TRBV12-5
CASGLVREPDTQYF
TGTGCTAGTGGGTTGGTTAGGGAGCCAGATACGCAGTATTTT
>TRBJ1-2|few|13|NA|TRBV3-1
CASSQGTENGYTF
TGTGCCAGCAGCCAAGGTACGGAGAATGGCTACACCTTC
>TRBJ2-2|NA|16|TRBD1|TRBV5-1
CASSLITGANTGERFF
TGCGCCAGCAGCTTGATTACAGGGGCCAACACCGGGGAGCGGTTTTTT
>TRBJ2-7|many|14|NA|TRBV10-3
CAIRARTDSYEQYF
TGTGCCATCAGAGCTCGGACAGACTCCTACGAGCAGTACTTC
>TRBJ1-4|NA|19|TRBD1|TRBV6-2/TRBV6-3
CASSYSRTGTFATNEKLFF
TGTGCCAGCAGTTACTCTCGGACAGGAACGTTTGCAACTAATGAAAAACTGTTTTTT
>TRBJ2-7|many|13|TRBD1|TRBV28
CASRDRASYEQYF
TGTGCCAGCCGGGACAGGGCCTCCTACGAGCAGTACTTC
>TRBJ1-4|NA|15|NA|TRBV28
CASSRPGGLGEKLFF
TGTGCCAGCAGCCGCCCGGGGGGCTTAGGTGAAAAACTGTTTTTT
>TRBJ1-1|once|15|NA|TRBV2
CASSERRQTNTEAFF
TGTGCCAGCAGTGAGCGGAGACAGACGAACACTGAAGCTTTCTTT
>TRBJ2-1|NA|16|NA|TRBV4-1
CASSPEDWAVYNEQFF
TGCGCCAGCAGCCCCGAGGATTGGGCCGTTTACAATGAGCAGTTCTTC
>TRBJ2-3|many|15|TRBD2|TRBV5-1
CASSSPGLSTDTQYF
TGCGCCAGCAGCTCCCCGGGACTAAGCACAGATACGCAGTATTTT
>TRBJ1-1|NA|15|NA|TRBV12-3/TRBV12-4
CASSFFGGGNTEAFF
TGTGCCAGCAGTTTCTTTGGAGGGGGGAACACTGAAGCTTTCTTT
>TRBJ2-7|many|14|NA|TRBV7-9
CASSLAWGDYEQYF
TGTGCCAGCAGCTTAGCTTGGGGCGACTACGAGCAGTACTTC
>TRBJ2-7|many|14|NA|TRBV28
CASSRISRSYEQYF
TGTGCCAGCAGCCGGATCTCGAGGTCCTACGAGCAGTACTTC
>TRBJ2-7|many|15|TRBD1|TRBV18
CASSPQWTGSYEQYF
TGTGCCAGCTCCCCCCAATGGACAGGGTCCTACGAGCAGTACTTC
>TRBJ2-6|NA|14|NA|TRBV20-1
CSAWVPSGANVLTF
TGCAGTGCCTGGGTCCCCTCTGGGGCCAACGTCCTGACTTTC
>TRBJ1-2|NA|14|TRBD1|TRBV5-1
CASSTGTEIYGYTF
TGCGCCAGCAGCACCGGGACAGAGATTTATGGCTACACCTTC
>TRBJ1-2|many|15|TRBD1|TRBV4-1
CASSQSGQGIYGYTF
TGCGCCAGCAGCCAATCCGGACAGGGAATCTATGGCTACACCTTC
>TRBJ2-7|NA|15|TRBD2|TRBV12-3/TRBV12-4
CASSIGLAPTYEQYF
TGTGCCAGCAGTATAGGACTAGCGCCGACCTACGAGCAGTACTTC
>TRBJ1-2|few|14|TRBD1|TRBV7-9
CASGSLDRDNGYTF
TGTGCCAGCGGTTCCCTGGACAGGGATAATGGCTACACCTTC
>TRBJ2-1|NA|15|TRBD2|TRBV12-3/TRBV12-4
CASTLGLAEGDEQFF
TGTGCCAGCACCCTGGGGCTAGCGGAAGGGGATGAGCAGTTCTTC
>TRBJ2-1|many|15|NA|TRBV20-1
CSARPGQTSYNEQFF
TGCAGTGCTAGACCGGGACAAACGTCCTACAATGAGCAGTTCTTC
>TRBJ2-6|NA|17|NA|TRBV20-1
CSAELTGRPSGANVLTF
TGCAGTGCCGAGCTAACAGGGCGGCCCTCTGGGGCCAACGTCCTGACTTTC
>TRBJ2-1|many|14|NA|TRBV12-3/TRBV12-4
CASRGDISYNEQFF
TGTGCCAGCAGGGGGGACATCTCCTACAATGAGCAGTTCTTC
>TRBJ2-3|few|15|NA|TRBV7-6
CASSLEGFSTDTQYF
TGTGCCAGCAGCTTAGAAGGTTTTAGCACAGATACGCAGTATTTT
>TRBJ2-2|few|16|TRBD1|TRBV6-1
CASSIPQGAFSGELFF
TGTGCCAGCAGTATACCACAGGGGGCCTTTTCCGGGGAGCTGTTTTTT
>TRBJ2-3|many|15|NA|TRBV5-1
CASSLVAASTDTQYF
TGCGCCAGCAGCTTGGTGGCCGCGAGCACAGATACGCAGTATTTT
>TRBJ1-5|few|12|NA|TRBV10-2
CASSTNHRPQHF
TGCGCCAGCAGTACGAATCATCGGCCCCAGCATTTT
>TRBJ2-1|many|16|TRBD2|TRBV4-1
CASSQEAGSSYNEQFF
TGCGCCAGCAGCCAAGAAGCGGGGAGCTCCTACAATGAGCAGTTCTTC
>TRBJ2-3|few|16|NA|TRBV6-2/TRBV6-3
CASAAKIQVGGYTQYF
TGTGCCAGCGCAGCTAAGATACAGGTCGGGGGATATACGCAGTATTTT